The TCR beta chain described here comes from a study of T cell changes during pregnancy in multiple sclerosis. The method was immunoSEQ multiplex PCR; TCRdb's version includes in-frame clones alone and lacks a portion of them. The table lists 65,000 to 90,000 clones, about 93% of them singletons, with almost 0.3% in the top ten. Germline loops: CDR1 GTSNPN, CDR2 SVGIG (reference sequence). Trimming took 0 bases from V and 0 from J, leaving 21 bases between them. This CDR3 is 19 amino acids long. The J gene is TRBJ1-5, the V gene TRBV30, with D tentatively TRBD1 (6 bases). This receptor was identified in a female donor with multiple sclerosis, enrolled in a pregnancy study. The sample here was CD4+ T cells from peripheral blood mononuclear cells, taken after pregnancy. The chain's CDR3 is CAWSVRGGVGQFSNQPQHF. In DNA, the CDR3 is TGTGCCTGGAGTGTACGGGGGGGTGTAGGACAGTTTAGCAATCAGCCCCAGCATTTT. Combining the CDR3 with reference TRBV30 and TRBJ1-5 gives the whole variable domain SQTIHQWPATLVQPVGSPLSLECTVEGTSNPNLYWYRQAAGRGLQLLFYSVGIGQISSEVPQNLSASRPQDRQFILSSKKLLLSDSGFYLCAWSVRGGVGQFSNQPQHFGDGTRLSIL.